The TCR beta chain under discussion was sequenced for a study of CD8 T cells in ankylosing spondylitis. Overall study findings and caveats: Clones linked to disease, bearing a CD8+ phenotype, were relatively rare in peripheral blood. Disease-linked clones reportedly showed significant enrichment in matched ankylosing spondylitis synovial fluid. Ankylosing spondylitis blood appeared to carry a characteristic TCR beta motif of several highly homologous variants.

Library preparation for TCR beta used quantitative 5'-RACE with molecular barcodes. TCRdb passed the 5' RACE reads through MiXCR, listing each CDR3 protein once. Of 250,000 to 350,000 distinct CDR3 sequences in the sample, under 8.5% were seen once. V shed 3 bases and J 5 bases; nucleotides not matched to a gene: 14. Germline V lookup: CDR1 DFQATT, CDR2 SNEGSKA (reference sequence). CDR3 length: 16 amino acids. To note about this clonotype: Antigen unknown.

The chain couples TRBV20-1 to TRBJ2-5; 8 bases line up with TRBD2. The sequence was obtained from a male donor with ankylosing spondylitis. Sequencing was done on a sample of blood, either unsorted or a sorted T cell fraction (not recorded which). CDR3 DNA: TGCAGTGCTAGTACAGCAAGCGGGAGTAATTTGGAGACCCAGTACTTC. It specifies CSASTASGSNLETQYF.